This T cell receptor (beta chain) was sequenced in a study of CD4+ T cells in melanoma. Overall study findings and caveats: CD8+ T cell, macrophage and B cell function reportedly correlated with neoantigen-specific CD4+ T cells. Neoantigen-specific CD4+ T cells in melanoma reportedly had diverse differentiation states.

Germline CDR1 reads SGHRS; CDR2 reads YFSETQ. The CDR3 sequence is 15 residues long. V was clipped by 6 bases and J by 1 base; unmatched bases: 5. Using immunoSEQ multiplex PCR, the repertoire was profiled, and TCRdb retains in-frame clones only, with some absent. The repertoire holds about 140,000 clones, with about nine tenths as singletons. Worth noting for this clone: Its antigen remains unknown.

The sequence derives from a human donor with melanoma. This sequence joins TRBV5-1 and TRBJ2-3; the match to TRBD1 covers 10 bases. For the CDR3, the DNA is TGCGCCAGCACTGACGGGACAGGGGGCACAGATACGCAGTATTTT. Amino acid sequence: CASTDGTGGTDTQYF. The full variable domain, with the rest looked up from reference TRBV5-1 and TRBJ2-3, is KAGVTQTPRYLIKTRGQQVTLSCSPISGHRSVSWYQQTPGQGLQFLFEYFSETQRNKGNFPGRFSGRQFSNSRSEMNVSTLELGDSALYLCASTDGTGGTDTQYFGPGTRLTVL.